The 18 T cell receptor beta chains listed next were all sequenced from one sample in a study of OX40 agonist ivuxolimab in advanced cancers. The assay was immunoSEQ multiplex PCR, and TCRdb's table has in-frame clones only and misses some. The sample includes 60,000 to 85,000 clones, about 87% of them seen just once. The input for sequencing was CD4+ or CD8+ T cells sorted from blood, taken in a trial of the OX40 agonist ivuxolimab. These receptors all stem from an adult with an advanced solid tumor such as melanoma, head and neck, liver or kidney cancer.

This rearrangement joins TRBV19 to TRBJ2-1; possible D gene TRBD2, 6 bases. Trimming removed 6 bases at V and 7 bases at J, with 19 bases between. Germline values: CDR1 LNHDA, CDR2 SQIVND (reference sequence). This CDR3 is built from 15 residues. This CDR3 reads CASRRSPGTPNEQFF. CDR3 sequence (DNA): TGTGCCAGTAGGCGATCCCCCGGGACTCCGAATGAGCAGTTCTTC.

The chain employs TRBV10-3 and TRBJ1-1; D gene uncertain. The germline gives CDR1 ENHRY, CDR2 SYGVKD. V gave up 10 bases and J gave up 0 bases, with 6 bases separating them. This CDR3 spans 11 amino acids. CDR3 sequence (DNA): TGTGCCACCGGTCTGAACACTGAAGCTTTCTTT. Protein product: CATGLNTEAFF.

This clone occurred once. This rearrangement joins TRBV5-1 to TRBJ2-4; 7 bases map to TRBD1. V lost 5 bases to trimming and J lost 5 bases; unmatched junction nucleotides: 7. The CDR3 runs to 14 residues. The germline V gene encodes CDR1 SGHRS and CDR2 YFSETQ. CDR3 protein: CASSRDSNENIQYF. CDR3 DNA sequence: TGCGCCAGCAGTCGGGACAGTAACGAAAACATTCAGTACTTC.

V usage is TRBV4-1 and J usage is TRBJ1-6; D is perhaps TRBD1 (6 bases). There are 15 residues in the CDR3. In germline, CDR1 is MGHRA, CDR2 YSYEKL. V was pared by 0 bases and J by 6 bases, with 9 bases between. CDR3 sequence reads: CASSQDRGSNSPLHF. CDR3 nucleotides: TGCGCCAGCAGCCAAGACAGGGGATCTAATTCACCCCTCCACTTT.

This chain connects TRBV12-5 to TRBJ2-5; 7 nucleotides line up with TRBD1. CDR1 is LGHNT and CDR2 is FRNRAP in the germline V gene. This CDR3 region has 15 residues. The V and J ends lost 2 bases and 2 bases, in that order; junction bases with no gene match: 5. In nucleotides, the CDR3 is TGTGCTAGTGGTTTGCCCACGACAGGGCAAGAGACCCAGTACTTC. Translating it yields CASGLPTTGQETQYF.

The chain links TRBV6-5 to TRBJ1-1, with D hard to call. The germline CDR1 and CDR2 sequences are MNHEY and SVGAGI. The ends were cut back, 8 bases at V and 0 bases at J, with 13 bases in the middle. The CDR3 runs to 14 residues. The CDR3 coding sequence is TGTGCCAGCCAATCCCGGAACTTGAACACTGAAGCTTTCTTT. Translating gives CASQSRNLNTEAFF.

This chain joins TRBV7-2 and TRBJ1-1; weak D call: TRBD1 (6 bases). The CDR3 contains 15 residues. V was pared by 4 bases and J by 2 bases, with 14 bases between. In germline, CDR1 is SGHTA, CDR2 FQGNSA. CDR3 in DNA: TGTGCCAGCAGCTCGAGACAGGAACACAACACTGAAGCTTTCTTT. Translating gives CASSSRQEHNTEAFF.

The chain employs TRBV6-5 and TRBJ1-5; TRBD1 matches at 8 bases. This CDR3 spans 13 amino acids. CDR1 and CDR2 from the germline V gene are MNHEY and SVGAGI. With 6 bases clipped from V and 4 bases from J, the junction kept 2 bases outside the gene matches. CDR3 in DNA: TGTGCCAGCAGGGGGACAGGAAATCAGCCCCAGCATTTT. Residues: CASRGTGNQPQHF.

The V call is TRBV18, the J call TRBJ1-2; the D gene is possibly TRBD1 (5 bases). The V gene lost 3 bases and the J gene lost 8 bases, with 19 bases spanning the gap. In germline, CDR1 is KGHSH, CDR2 LQKENI. The CDR3 extends over 15 amino acids. CDR3 DNA sequence: TGTGCCAGCTCACCTCATCCGGACTCCCGGGGGGGCTACACCTTC. Protein: CASSPHPDSRGGYTF.

The chain uses TRBV7-8 and TRBJ1-4, with a possible D match to TRBD1 (6 bases). Germline CDR1 and CDR2: SGHVS and FQNEAQ. There are 13 residues in the CDR3. Trimming took 4 bases from V and 7 from J, leaving 10 bases between them. The CDR3 is CASSSGGREKLFF. CDR3 bases: TGTGCCAGCAGCTCTGGGGGGCGTGAAAAACTGTTTTTT.

V and J are TRBV5-1 and TRBJ2-3; 7 positions match TRBD2. The CDR3 totals 17 residues. Germline V gene data show CDR1 as SGHRS and CDR2 as YFSETQ. V shed 0 bases, J shed 0 bases, and the junction held 7 bases outside the gene matches. CDR3 protein: CASSLVASGTSTDTQYF. The DNA of the CDR3 is TGCGCCAGCAGCTTGGTGGCTAGCGGAACTAGCACAGATACGCAGTATTTT.

The rearrangement joins TRBV7-2 to TRBJ1-1, with 9 bases identical to TRBD1. The CDR3 runs 15 residues. Germline-derived CDR1 and CDR2 are SGHTA and FQGNSA. V shed 6 bases, J shed 2 bases, and the junction held 7 bases outside the gene matches. In DNA form, the CDR3 reads TGTGCCAGCAGGTTACAGGGGGCCGTCAACACTGAAGCTTTCTTT. This encodes CASRLQGAVNTEAFF.

V usage is TRBV29-1 and J usage is TRBJ2-5; D possibly matches TRBD1 or TRBD2 (7 bases each). The CDR3 has 14 amino acids. The germline V gene encodes CDR1 SQVTM and CDR2 ANQGSEA. The CDR3 coding sequence is TGCACCTCGTCCCCCACAGGGGAGGGAGAGACCCAGTACTTC. Translating gives CTSSPTGEGETQYF.

This chain uses TRBV11-2 with TRBJ2-1; maybe TRBD2 (6 bases). CDR1 and CDR2 from the germline V gene are SGHAT and FQNNGV. The CDR3 loop spans 18 amino acids. With 5 bases removed from V and 9 bases from J, the gap between germline ends came to 29 bases. CDR3 sequence reads: CASSQTSTSLGRMGEQFF. The CDR3 region has the DNA TGTGCCAGCAGCCAAACCTCGACTAGTTTGGGAAGAATGGGTGAGCAGTTCTTC.

The chain carries TRBV28 and TRBJ1-1; D remains ambiguous. CDR1 is MDHEN and CDR2 is SYDVKM in the germline V gene. The CDR3 contains 15 residues. Trimming removed 4 bases from V and 3 bases from J, with 15 bases in between. DNA for the CDR3: TGTGCCAGCAGTTACTCCCTCGGAGGGCACACTGAAGCTTTCTTT. Translating it yields CASSYSLGGHTEAFF.

V gene TRBV5-6 combines with J gene TRBJ1-2; 10 bases line up with TRBD1. Per the germline V gene, CDR1 is SGHDT and CDR2 is YYEEEE. J gave up 3 bases and V 4 bases, and 6 bases lay outside the gene matches. The CDR3 loop spans 15 amino acids. The CDR3 spells CASSLRTGGYYGYTF. Written as DNA, the CDR3 is TGTGCCAGCAGCCTCCGGACAGGGGGGTACTATGGCTACACCTTC.

This rearrangement joins TRBV5-1 to TRBJ1-2; the D gene is possibly TRBD1 (6 bases). CDR1 is SGHRS and CDR2 is YFSETQ in the germline V gene. The CDR3 runs 13 residues. V lost 4 bases and J lost 3, with 10 bases in between. CDR3 in amino acids: CASSPSGDYGYTF. Here the CDR3 DNA reads TGCGCCAGCAGCCCCTCAGGGGACTATGGCTACACCTTC.

The V and J genes are TRBV27 and TRBJ1-4, with 10 nucleotides matching TRBD1. Germline CDR1 reads MNHEY; CDR2 reads SMNVEV (reference sequence). The CDR3 sequence is 14 residues long. The V gene end was trimmed by 5 bases and the J gene end by 7 bases; junction bases not matched to a gene: 4. The CDR3 here is CASSPGQGSEKLFF. CDR3 nucleotides: TGTGCCAGCAGTCCGGGACAGGGGAGTGAAAAACTGTTTTTT.